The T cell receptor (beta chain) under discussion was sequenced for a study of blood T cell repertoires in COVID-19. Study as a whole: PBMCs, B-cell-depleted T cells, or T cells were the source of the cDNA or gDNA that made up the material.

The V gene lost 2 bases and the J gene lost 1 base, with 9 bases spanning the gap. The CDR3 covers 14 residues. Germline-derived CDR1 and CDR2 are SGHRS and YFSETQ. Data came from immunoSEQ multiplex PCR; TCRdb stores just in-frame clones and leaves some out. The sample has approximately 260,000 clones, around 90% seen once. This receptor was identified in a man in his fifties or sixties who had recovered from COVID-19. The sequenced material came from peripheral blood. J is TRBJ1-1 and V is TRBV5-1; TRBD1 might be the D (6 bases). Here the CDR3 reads CASSFGGPNTEAFF. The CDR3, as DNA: TGCGCCAGCAGCTTCGGGGGGCCGAACACTGAAGCTTTCTTT.